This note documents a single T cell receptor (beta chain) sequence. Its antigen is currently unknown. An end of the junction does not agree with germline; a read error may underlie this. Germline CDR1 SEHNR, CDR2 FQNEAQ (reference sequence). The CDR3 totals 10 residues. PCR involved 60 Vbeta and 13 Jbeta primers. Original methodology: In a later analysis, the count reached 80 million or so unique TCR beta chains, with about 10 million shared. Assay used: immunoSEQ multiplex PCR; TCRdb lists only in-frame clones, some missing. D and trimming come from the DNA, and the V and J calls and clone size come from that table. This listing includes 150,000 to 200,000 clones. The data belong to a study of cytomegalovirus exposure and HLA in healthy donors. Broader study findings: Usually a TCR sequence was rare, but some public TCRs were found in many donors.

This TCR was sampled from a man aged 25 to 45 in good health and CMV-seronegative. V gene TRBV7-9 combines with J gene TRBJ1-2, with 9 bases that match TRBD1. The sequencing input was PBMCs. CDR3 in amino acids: CASSPTGGGF. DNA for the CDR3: TGTGCCAGCAGCCCGACAGGGGGAGGCTTC.